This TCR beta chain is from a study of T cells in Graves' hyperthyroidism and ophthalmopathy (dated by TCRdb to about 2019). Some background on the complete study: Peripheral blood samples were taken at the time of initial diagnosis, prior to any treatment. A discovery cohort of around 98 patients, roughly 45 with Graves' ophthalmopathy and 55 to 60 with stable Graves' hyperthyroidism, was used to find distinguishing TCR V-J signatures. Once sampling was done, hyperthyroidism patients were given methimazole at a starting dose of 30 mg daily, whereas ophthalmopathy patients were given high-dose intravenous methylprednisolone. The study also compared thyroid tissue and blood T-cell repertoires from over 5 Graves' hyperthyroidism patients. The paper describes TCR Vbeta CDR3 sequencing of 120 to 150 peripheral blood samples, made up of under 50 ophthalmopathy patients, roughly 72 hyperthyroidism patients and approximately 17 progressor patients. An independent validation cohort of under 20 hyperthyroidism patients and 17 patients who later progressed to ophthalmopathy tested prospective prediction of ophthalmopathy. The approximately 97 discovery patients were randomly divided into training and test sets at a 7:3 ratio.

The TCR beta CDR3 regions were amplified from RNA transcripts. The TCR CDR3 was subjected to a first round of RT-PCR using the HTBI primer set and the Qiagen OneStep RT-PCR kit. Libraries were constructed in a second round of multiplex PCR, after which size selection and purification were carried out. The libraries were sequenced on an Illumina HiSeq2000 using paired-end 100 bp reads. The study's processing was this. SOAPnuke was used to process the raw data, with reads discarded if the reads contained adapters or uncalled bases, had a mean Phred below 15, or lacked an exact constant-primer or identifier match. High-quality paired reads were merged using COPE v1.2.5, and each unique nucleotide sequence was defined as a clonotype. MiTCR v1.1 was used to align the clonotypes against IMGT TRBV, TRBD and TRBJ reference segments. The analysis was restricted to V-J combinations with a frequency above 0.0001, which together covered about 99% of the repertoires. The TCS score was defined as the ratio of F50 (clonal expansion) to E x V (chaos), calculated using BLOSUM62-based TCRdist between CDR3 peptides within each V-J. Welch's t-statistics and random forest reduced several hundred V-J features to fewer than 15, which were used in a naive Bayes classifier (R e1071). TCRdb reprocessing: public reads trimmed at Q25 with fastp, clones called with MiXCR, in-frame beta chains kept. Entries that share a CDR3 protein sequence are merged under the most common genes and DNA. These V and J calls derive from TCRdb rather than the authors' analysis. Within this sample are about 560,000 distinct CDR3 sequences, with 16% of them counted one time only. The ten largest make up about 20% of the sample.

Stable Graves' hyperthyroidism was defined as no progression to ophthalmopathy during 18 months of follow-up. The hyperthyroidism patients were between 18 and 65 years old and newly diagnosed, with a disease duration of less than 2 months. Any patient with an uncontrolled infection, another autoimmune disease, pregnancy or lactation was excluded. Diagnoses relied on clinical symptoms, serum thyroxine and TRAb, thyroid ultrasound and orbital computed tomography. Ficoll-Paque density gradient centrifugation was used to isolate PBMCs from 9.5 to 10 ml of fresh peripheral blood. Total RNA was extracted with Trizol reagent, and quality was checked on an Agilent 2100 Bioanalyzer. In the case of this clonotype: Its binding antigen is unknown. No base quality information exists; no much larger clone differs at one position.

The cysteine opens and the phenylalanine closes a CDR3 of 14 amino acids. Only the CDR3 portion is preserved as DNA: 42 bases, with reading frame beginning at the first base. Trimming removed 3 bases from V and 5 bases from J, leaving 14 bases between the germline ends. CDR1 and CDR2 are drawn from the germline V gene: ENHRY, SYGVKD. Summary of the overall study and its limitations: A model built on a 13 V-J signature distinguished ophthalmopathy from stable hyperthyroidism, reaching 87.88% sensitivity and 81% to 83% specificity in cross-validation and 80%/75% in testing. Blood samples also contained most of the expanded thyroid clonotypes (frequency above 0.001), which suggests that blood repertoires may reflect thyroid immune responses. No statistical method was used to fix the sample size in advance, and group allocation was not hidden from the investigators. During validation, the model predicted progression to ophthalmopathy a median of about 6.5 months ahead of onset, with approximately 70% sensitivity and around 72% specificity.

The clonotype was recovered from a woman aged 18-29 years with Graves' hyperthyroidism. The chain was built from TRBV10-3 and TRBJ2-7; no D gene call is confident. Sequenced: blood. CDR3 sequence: CAISEPRGSDEQYF. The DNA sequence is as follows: TGTGCCATCAGTGAACCCCGTGGGTCCGACGAGCAGTACTTC.